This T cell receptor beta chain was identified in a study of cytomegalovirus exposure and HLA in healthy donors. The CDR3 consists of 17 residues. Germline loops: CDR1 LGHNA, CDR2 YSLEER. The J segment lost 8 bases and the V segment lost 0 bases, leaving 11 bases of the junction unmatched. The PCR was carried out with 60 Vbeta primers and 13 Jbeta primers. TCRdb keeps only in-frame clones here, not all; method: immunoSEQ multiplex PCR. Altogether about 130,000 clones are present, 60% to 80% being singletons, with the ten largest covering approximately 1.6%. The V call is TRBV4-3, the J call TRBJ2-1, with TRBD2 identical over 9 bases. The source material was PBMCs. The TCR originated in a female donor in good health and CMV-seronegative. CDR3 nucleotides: TGCGCCAGCAGCCAAGATCCGTTCGTGGGCGGGGGGGATGAGCAGTTCTTC. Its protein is CASSQDPFVGGGDEQFF.